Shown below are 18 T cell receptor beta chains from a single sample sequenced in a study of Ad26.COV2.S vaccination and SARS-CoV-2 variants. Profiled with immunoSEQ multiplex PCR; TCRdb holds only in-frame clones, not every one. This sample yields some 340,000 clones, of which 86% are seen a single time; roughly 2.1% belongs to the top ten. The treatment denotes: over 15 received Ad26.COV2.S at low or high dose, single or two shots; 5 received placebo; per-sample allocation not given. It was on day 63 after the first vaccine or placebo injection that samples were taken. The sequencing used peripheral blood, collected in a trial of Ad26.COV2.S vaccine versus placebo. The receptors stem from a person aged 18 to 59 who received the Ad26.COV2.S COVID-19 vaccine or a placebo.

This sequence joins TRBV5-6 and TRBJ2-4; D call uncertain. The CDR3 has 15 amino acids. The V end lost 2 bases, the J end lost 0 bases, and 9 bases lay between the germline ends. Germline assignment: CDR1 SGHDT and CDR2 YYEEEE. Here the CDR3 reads CASSLWILAKNIQYF. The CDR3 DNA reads TGTGCCAGCAGCTTATGGATACTAGCCAAAAACATTCAGTACTTC.

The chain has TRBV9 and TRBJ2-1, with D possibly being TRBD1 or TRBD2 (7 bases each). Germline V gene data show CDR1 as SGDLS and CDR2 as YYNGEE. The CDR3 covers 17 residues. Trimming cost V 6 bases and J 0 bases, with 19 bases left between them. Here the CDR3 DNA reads TGTGCCAGCACCGGCAGGGGGGGAGAGAGCTCCTACAATGAGCAGTTCTTC. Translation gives CASTGRGGESSYNEQFF.

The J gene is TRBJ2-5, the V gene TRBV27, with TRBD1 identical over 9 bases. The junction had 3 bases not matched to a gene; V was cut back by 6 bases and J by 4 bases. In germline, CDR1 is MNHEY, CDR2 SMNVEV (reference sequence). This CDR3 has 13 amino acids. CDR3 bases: TGTGCCAGCAGCCTACAGGGGGCAGAGACCCAGTACTTC. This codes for CASSLQGAETQYF.

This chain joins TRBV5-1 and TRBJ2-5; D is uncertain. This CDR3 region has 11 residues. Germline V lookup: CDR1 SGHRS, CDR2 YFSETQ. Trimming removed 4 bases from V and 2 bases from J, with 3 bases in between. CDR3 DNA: TGCGCCAGCAGCGGGCAAGAGACCCAGTACTTC. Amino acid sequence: CASSGQETQYF.

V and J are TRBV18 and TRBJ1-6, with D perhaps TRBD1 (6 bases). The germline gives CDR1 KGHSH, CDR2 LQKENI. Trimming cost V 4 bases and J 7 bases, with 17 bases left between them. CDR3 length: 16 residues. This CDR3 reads CASSLNGQGNNSPLHF. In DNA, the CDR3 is TGTGCCAGCTCACTAAATGGGCAGGGGAACAATTCACCCCTCCACTTT.

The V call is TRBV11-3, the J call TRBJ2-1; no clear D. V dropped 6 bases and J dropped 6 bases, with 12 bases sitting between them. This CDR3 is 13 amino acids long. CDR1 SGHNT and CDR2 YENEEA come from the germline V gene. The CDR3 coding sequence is TGTGCCAGCAGGGCTAAATCTGGCAATGAGCAGTTCTTC. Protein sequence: CASRAKSGNEQFF.

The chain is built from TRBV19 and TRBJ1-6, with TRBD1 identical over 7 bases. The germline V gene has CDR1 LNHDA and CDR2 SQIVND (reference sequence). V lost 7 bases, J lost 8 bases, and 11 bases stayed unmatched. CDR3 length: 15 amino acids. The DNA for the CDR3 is TGTGCCAGTAACCGTTCGGGACAGCCTTATTCACCCCTCCACTTT. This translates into CASNRSGQPYSPLHF.

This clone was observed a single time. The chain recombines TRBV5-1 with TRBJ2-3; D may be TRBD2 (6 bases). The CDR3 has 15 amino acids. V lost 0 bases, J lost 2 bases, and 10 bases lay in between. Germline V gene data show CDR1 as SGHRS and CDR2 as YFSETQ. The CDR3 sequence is CASSLGVGLTDTQYF. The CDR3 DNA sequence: TGCGCCAGCAGCTTGGGAGTGGGACTCACAGATACGCAGTATTTT. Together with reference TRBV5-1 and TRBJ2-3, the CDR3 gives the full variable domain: KAGVTQTPRYLIKTRGQQVTLSCSPISGHRSVSWYQQTPGQGLQFLFEYFSETQRNKGNFPGRFSGRQFSNSRSEMNVSTLELGDSALYLCASSLGVGLTDTQYFGPGTRLTVL.

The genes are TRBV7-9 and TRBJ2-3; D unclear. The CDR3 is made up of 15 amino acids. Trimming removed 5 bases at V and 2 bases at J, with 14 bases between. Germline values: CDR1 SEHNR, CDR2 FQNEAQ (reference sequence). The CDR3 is CASSPKGSATDTQYF. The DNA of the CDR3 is TGTGCCAGCAGCCCCAAGGGTTCAGCCACAGATACGCAGTATTTT.

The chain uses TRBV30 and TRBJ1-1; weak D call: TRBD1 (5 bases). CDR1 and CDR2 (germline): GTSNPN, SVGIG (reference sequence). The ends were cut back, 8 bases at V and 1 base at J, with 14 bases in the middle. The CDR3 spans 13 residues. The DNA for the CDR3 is TGTGCCCGAACGGAGGGGACGAACACTGAAGCTTTCTTT. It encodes CARTEGTNTEAFF.

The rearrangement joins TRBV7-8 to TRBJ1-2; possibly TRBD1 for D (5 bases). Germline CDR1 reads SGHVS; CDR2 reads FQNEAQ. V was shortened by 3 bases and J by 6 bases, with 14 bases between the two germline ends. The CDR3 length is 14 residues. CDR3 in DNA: TGTGCCAGCAGCTTGGTTTCCGGGGGGAATGGCTACACCTTC. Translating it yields CASSLVSGGNGYTF.

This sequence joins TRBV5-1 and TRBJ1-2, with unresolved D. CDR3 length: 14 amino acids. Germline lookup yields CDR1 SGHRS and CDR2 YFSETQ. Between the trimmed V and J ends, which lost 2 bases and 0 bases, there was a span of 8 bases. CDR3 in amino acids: CASSFSLANYGYTF. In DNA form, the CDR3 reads TGCGCCAGCAGCTTTTCCCTGGCTAACTATGGCTACACCTTC. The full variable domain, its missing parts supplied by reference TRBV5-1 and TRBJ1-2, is KAGVTQTPRYLIKTRGQQVTLSCSPISGHRSVSWYQQTPGQGLQFLFEYFSETQRNKGNFPGRFSGRQFSNSRSEMNVSTLELGDSALYLCASSFSLANYGYTFGSGTRLTVV.

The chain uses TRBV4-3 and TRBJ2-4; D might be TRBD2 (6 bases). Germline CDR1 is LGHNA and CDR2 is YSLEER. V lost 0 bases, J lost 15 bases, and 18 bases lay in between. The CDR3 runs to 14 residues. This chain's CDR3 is CASSQEATDAGRYF. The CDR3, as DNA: TGCGCCAGCAGCCAAGAGGCTACGGACGCCGGGAGGTACTTC.

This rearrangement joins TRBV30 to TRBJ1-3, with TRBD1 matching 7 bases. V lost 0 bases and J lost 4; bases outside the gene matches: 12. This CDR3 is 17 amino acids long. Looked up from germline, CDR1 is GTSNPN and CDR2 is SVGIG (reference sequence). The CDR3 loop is CAWSVRGGRAGGNTIYF. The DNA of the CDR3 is TGTGCCTGGAGTGTACGAGGGGGCCGGGCGGGCGGAAACACCATATATTTT.

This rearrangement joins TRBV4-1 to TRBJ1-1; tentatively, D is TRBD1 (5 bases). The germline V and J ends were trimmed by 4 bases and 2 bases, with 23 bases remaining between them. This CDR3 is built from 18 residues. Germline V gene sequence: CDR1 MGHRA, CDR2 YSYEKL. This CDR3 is CASSPRALPLGANTEAFF. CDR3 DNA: TGCGCCAGCAGCCCGCGGGCCCTACCGCTCGGGGCTAACACTGAAGCTTTCTTT.

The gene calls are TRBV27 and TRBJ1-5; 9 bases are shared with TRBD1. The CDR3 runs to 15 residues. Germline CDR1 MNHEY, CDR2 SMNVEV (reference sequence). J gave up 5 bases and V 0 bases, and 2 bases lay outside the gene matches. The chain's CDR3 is CASSLSGTGYQPQHF. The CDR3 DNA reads TGTGCCAGCAGTTTATCGGGGACAGGGTATCAGCCCCAGCATTTT.

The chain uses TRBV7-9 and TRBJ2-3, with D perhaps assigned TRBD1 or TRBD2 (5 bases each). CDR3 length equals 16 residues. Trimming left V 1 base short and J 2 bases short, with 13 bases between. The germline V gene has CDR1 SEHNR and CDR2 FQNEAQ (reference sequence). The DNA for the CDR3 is TGTGCCAGCAGCTTAGTTGTCGGGGCAGCCACAGATACGCAGTATTTT. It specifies CASSLVVGAATDTQYF.

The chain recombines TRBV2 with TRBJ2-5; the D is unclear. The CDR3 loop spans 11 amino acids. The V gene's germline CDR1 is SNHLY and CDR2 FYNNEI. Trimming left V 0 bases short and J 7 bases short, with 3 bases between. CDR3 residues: CASSEAVTQYF. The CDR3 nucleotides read TGTGCCAGCAGTGAAGCGGTGACCCAGTACTTC.